The clone carrying this T cell receptor (beta chain) rates as medium-sized. The antigen is undetermined. V was cut by 3 bases and J by 0 bases, with 6 bases left in between. The germline V gene has CDR1 SNHLY and CDR2 FYNNEI. CDR3 size: 13 residues. This specimen comes from a study of early T cells in non-severe SARS-CoV-2 infection. Study-wide background: Chains from this unsorted whole-blood bulk RNA could not be paired.

General study results and limits: Matching against VDJdb likely underestimated virus-specific expansions, favoring anti-spike CD8.

In the library, individual cDNA molecules carried attached unique molecular identifiers. Via MiXCR, TCRdb re-called the 5' RACE reads, giving one row per CDR3 protein. The repertoire has over 20,000 distinct CDR3 sequences, about 4.4% of them found once; the top ten carry 5.3%. This clonotype was sampled from an adult who was a healthcare worker with PCR-confirmed SARS-CoV-2 infection or an uninfected control (not recorded which). Sequencing was performed on whole blood. The chain links TRBV2 to TRBJ2-7, with D uncertain. This CDR3 reads CASSELVSYEQYF. DNA of the CDR3: TGTGCCAGCAGTGAGTTGGTCTCCTACGAGCAGTACTTC.